This T cell receptor beta chain derives from a study of blood T cell repertoires in COVID-19. Study overall: The samples span acute and convalescent COVID-19 from the United States, Italy and Spain. PBMCs, B-cell-depleted T cells, or T cells provided the cDNA or gDNA that made up the material.

In the authors' methods: From reference gene primer amplification, estimates of nucleated cell counts were derived. Assay: immunoSEQ multiplex PCR; the TCRdb copy retains only in-frame clones and omits some. That table furnishes V, J and clone size, whereas the DNA furnished D and trimming. The sample holds 210,000 or so clones, 80% to 90% seen once. The length of the CDR3 is 15 residues. J lost 5 bases, V lost 4 bases, and 7 bases had no gene match. Per germline, CDR1 LGHDT and CDR2 YNNKEL (reference sequence). Material for sequencing was peripheral blood. The V call is TRBV3-1 (or the pseudogene TRBV3-2), the J call TRBJ1-2; 10 bases are shared with TRBD1. The clonotype comes from a woman of 80 years or more with active or convalescent COVID-19. The CDR3, as DNA: TGTGCCAGCAGCCTACCGGGACAGGGGTATTATGGCTACACCTTC. Its translation is CASSLPGQGYYGYTF.